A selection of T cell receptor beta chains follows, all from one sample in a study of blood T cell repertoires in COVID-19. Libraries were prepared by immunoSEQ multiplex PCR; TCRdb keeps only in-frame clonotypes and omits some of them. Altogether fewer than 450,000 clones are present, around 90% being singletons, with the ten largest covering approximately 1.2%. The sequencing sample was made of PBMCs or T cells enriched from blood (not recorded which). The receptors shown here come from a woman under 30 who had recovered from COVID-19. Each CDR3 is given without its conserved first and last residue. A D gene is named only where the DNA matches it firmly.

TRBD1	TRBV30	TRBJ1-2	AWSGGTGNNYGYT
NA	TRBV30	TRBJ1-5	AWRGHGNQPQH
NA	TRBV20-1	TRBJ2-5	SASRSLETQY
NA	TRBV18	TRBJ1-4	ASSLQGINGEKLF
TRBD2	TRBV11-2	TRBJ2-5	ASARDYETQY
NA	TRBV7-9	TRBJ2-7	ASSLDFPGQRNDLWEQY
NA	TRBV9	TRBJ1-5	ASSVDPGRNQPQH
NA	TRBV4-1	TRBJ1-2	ASSQDSGINYGYT
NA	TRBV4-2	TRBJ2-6	ASSRVAGANVLT
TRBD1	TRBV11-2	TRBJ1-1	ASSLFTRGPGTEAF
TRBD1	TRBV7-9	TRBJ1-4	ASSPGQGTNEKLF
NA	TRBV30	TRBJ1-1	AWSFGGPGNTEAF
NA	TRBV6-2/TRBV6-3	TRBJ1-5	ASSHAGENQPQH
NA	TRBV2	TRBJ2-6	ASRGGANVLT
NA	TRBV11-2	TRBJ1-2	ASSLGPGRAYGYT
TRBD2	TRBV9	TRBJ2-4	ASSVATSGGARAKNIQY
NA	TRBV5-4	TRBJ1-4	ASSHNRDPGGEKLF
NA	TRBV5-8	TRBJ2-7	ASSLDKGNYEQY
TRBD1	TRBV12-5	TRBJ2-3	ASGPVRGPADTQY
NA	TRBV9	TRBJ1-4	ASSVVWGPNEKLF
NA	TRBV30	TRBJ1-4	AWARQDGEKLF
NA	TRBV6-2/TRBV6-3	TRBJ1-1	ASSYGGSDTEAF
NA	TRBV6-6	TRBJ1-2	ASSYGTGLLYGYT
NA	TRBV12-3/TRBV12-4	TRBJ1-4	ASSRNEKLF